The rows below give T cell receptor beta chains drawn from one sample of a study of glioma-infiltrating T cells. Each CDR3 protein is one row after TCRdb ran MiXCR on the multiplex PCR reads. This table holds around 350,000 distinct CDR3 sequences, 41% found once. Sequenced: glioma tissue, nonneoplastic brain tissue, or PBMCs (not recorded which). The receptors shown here come from a human donor with low-grade glioma or glioblastoma, undergoing nonglioma brain surgery, or in good health (not recorded which). CDR3s include the opening cysteine and the closing phenylalanine or tryptophan. A D gene is named only where the DNA matches it firmly. A row's size may be missing; if present it is once, few, many or a size class.

CDR3nt: TGCAGTGCTAGCCCCGGGTTTAACAATGAGCAGTTCTTC; CDR3aa: CSASPGFNNEQFF; d_gene: .; v_gene: TRBV20-1; j_gene: TRBJ2-1; abundance: .
CDR3nt: TGTGCCAGCAGCCGAACCCAGGGGCTTAATTCACCCCTCCACTTT; CDR3aa: CASSRTQGLNSPLHF; d_gene: .; v_gene: TRBV28; j_gene: TRBJ1-6; abundance: few
CDR3nt: TGCAGTGCTTGGCCGGGACAGGTCAACACCGGGGGGCTGTTTTTT; CDR3aa: CSAWPGQVNTGGLFF; d_gene: TRBD1; v_gene: TRBV20-1; j_gene: TRBJ2-2; abundance: .
CDR3nt: TGCTCCAGCAGCCCAAGCATTGGCAATGAGCAGTTCTTC; CDR3aa: CSSSPSIGNEQFF; d_gene: .; v_gene: TRBV4-1; j_gene: TRBJ2-1; abundance: .
CDR3nt: TGTGCCAGCAGTTACGTCCGACCGGGACCATGGACTGGAAACACCATATATTTT; CDR3aa: CASSYVRPGPWTGNTIYF; d_gene: .; v_gene: TRBV6-6; j_gene: TRBJ1-3; abundance: few
CDR3nt: TGCAGTGCTAGAGATGGGGATTCTGAAGCTTTGTTT; CDR3aa: CSARDGDSEALF; d_gene: .; v_gene: TRBV20-1; j_gene: TRBJ1-1; abundance: .
CDR3nt: TGTGCCATCAGTGAGTCTTGGGAAGGCACTGAAGCTTTCTTT; CDR3aa: CAISESWEGTEAFF; d_gene: .; v_gene: TRBV10-3; j_gene: TRBJ1-1; abundance: .
CDR3nt: TGTGCCAGCAGCTTAGGGGAGGCGGGCACCTACAATGAGCAGTTCTTC; CDR3aa: CASSLGEAGTYNEQFF; d_gene: .; v_gene: TRBV7-6; j_gene: TRBJ2-1; abundance: .
CDR3nt: TGTGCCAGTAGTTACGGGACTAGCGGGACGGATACGCAGTATTTT; CDR3aa: CASSYGTSGTDTQYF; d_gene: TRBD2; v_gene: TRBV19; j_gene: TRBJ2-3; abundance: few
CDR3nt: TGTGCCAGCAGCCGGGACAGCCTAATCTATGGCTACACCTTC; CDR3aa: CASSRDSLIYGYTF; d_gene: TRBD1; v_gene: TRBV2; j_gene: TRBJ1-2; abundance: once
CDR3nt: TGTGTCAGCAGTTACTCGATGATGAACACTGAAGCTTTCTTT; CDR3aa: CVSSYSMMNTEAFF; d_gene: .; v_gene: TRBV6-2/TRBV6-3; j_gene: TRBJ1-1; abundance: .
CDR3nt: TGTGCCAGCTCACCAAGGGCGGGTCCCTATACGCAGTATTTT; CDR3aa: CASSPRAGPYTQYF; d_gene: .; v_gene: TRBV18; j_gene: TRBJ2-3; abundance: .
CDR3nt: TGTGCCAGCAGCCGACAGGTATTTTACAATGAGGAGTTCTTC; CDR3aa: CASSRQVFYNEEFF; d_gene: .; v_gene: TRBV28; j_gene: TRBJ2-1; abundance: .
CDR3nt: TGTGCCAGCAGTTCACACCTTGTGAGTTCCGGGGAGCTGTTTTTT; CDR3aa: CASSSHLVSSGELFF; d_gene: .; v_gene: TRBV6-1; j_gene: TRBJ2-2; abundance: many
CDR3nt: TGTGCCAGCAGCATTAGGGCCCACGGTGGCTACAATGAGCAGTTCTTC; CDR3aa: CASSIRAHGGYNEQFF; d_gene: .; v_gene: TRBV28; j_gene: TRBJ2-1; abundance: few
CDR3nt: TGTGCCAGCAGCCGAGAACGGACTAGCTGGAGGGGGCAGTTCTTC; CDR3aa: CASSRERTSWRGQFF; d_gene: TRBD2; v_gene: TRBV4-2; j_gene: TRBJ2-1; abundance: few
CDR3nt: TGTGCCAGTAGTATGGACAGGACTTCTGGAAACACCATATATTTT; CDR3aa: CASSMDRTSGNTIYF; d_gene: TRBD1; v_gene: TRBV19; j_gene: TRBJ1-3; abundance: once
CDR3nt: TGCAGTGCCAACCGAGGGAATAGAGAGACCCAGTACTTC; CDR3aa: CSANRGNRETQYF; d_gene: .; v_gene: TRBV20-1; j_gene: TRBJ2-5; abundance: .
CDR3nt: TGTGCCAGCAGTCTCCAGGGACGGAGCGATCAGCCCCAGCATTTT; CDR3aa: CASSLQGRSDQPQHF; d_gene: .; v_gene: TRBV2; j_gene: TRBJ1-5; abundance: once
CDR3nt: TGTGCCAGCAGTTATAGAGAAGGAACTGAAGCTTTCTTT; CDR3aa: CASSYREGTEAFF; d_gene: .; v_gene: TRBV6-6; j_gene: TRBJ1-1; abundance: .
CDR3nt: TGTGCCAGCAGTTTTGGGGGGAAAAACAATGAGCAGTTCTTC; CDR3aa: CASSFGGKNNEQFF; d_gene: .; v_gene: TRBV27; j_gene: TRBJ2-1; abundance: .
CDR3nt: TGTGCCAGCAGCGTAACCCCCGCGGAGACCCAGTACTTC; CDR3aa: CASSVTPAETQYF; d_gene: .; v_gene: TRBV11-2; j_gene: TRBJ2-5; abundance: .
CDR3nt: TGTGCCAGCAGCACTCCCGCGGGGGTCAATAAGCAGTTCTTC; CDR3aa: CASSTPAGVNKQFF; d_gene: TRBD2; v_gene: TRBV6-1; j_gene: TRBJ2-1; abundance: .
CDR3nt: TGTGCCAGTAGTATTCTCGGGATAAATGAGCAGTTCTTC; CDR3aa: CASSILGINEQFF; d_gene: .; v_gene: TRBV19; j_gene: TRBJ2-1; abundance: .
CDR3nt: TGTGCCAGTAGTCGACAGCAGAACACTGAAGCTTTCTTT; CDR3aa: CASSRQQNTEAFF; d_gene: .; v_gene: TRBV19; j_gene: TRBJ1-1; abundance: .
CDR3nt: TGCGCCAGCAGCCAAAGATCTCTCGGGAGCGGGGAGCTGTTTTTT; CDR3aa: CASSQRSLGSGELFF; d_gene: .; v_gene: TRBV4-1; j_gene: TRBJ2-2; abundance: .
CDR3nt: TGTGCCATCAGCGCTTCCACAGGGAGGTATCAGCCCCAGCATTTT; CDR3aa: CAISASTGRYQPQHF; d_gene: .; v_gene: TRBV10-3; j_gene: TRBJ1-5; abundance: few
CDR3nt: TGTGCCAGCAGTACGTCAGGTTCAACTAATGAAAAACTGTTTTTT; CDR3aa: CASSTSGSTNEKLFF; d_gene: .; v_gene: TRBV28; j_gene: TRBJ1-4; abundance: many
CDR3nt: TGCGCCAGCAGCCAAGATTGGGCGGGTCTGAGCTCCTACGAGCAGTACTTC; CDR3aa: CASSQDWAGLSSYEQYF; d_gene: .; v_gene: TRBV4-1; j_gene: TRBJ2-7; abundance: .
CDR3nt: TGTGCCACCAGCAGTTATACCCGGGAGCTGTTTTTT; CDR3aa: CATSSYTRELFF; d_gene: .; v_gene: TRBV15; j_gene: TRBJ2-2; abundance: .